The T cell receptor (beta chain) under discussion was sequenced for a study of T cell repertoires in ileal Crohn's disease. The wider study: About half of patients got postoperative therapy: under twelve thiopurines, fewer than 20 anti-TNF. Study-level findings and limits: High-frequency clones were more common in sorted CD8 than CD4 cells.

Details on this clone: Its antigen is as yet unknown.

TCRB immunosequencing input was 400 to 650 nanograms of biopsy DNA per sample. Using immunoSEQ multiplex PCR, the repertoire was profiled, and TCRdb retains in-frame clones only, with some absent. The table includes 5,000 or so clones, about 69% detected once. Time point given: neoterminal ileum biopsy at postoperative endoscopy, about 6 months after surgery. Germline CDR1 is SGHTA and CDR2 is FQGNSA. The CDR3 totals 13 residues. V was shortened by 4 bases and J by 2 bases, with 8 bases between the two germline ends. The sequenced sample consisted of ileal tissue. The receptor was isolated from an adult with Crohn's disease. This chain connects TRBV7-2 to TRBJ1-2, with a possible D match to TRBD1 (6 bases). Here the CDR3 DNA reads TGTGCCAGCAGCTCAGGACAGAACTATGGCTACACCTTC. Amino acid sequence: CASSSGQNYGYTF. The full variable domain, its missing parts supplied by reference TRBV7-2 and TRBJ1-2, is GAGVSQSPSNKVTEKGKDVELRCDPISGHTALYWYRQSLGQGLEFLIYFQGNSAPDKSGLPSDRFSAERTGGSVSTLTIQRTQQEDSAVYLCASSSGQNYGYTFGSGTRLTVV.